The 7 T cell receptor beta chains given below trace back to one sample, sequenced in a study of blood T cells in healthy people across ages. PCR was performed a second time for about 7 to 12 cycles using a sample-barcoded 5' primer and a J-beta primer mix. One entry per CDR3 protein results from TCRdb running MiXCR on the 5' RACE reads. The sample yields nearly 1 million distinct CDR3 sequences, 51% seen once. Sequenced: blood. Every receptor here comes from a woman aged 60 to 75 in good health.

The genes are TRBV6-2 or TRBV6-3 and TRBJ2-5; a weak D match, TRBD2 (6 bases). V was shortened by 8 bases and J by 2 bases, with 9 bases between the two germline ends. The CDR3 runs to 12 residues. Germline V gives CDR1 MNHEY, CDR2 SVGEGT. The CDR3 loop reads CASAGWQETQYF. CDR3 coding DNA: TGTGCCAGCGCGGGATGGCAAGAGACCCAGTACTTC.

The rearrangement links TRBV10-1 to TRBJ2-1, with unresolved D. The V and J ends lost 2 bases and 6 bases respectively, with 11 bases between them. Germline V CDR1 and CDR2: WNHNN, SYGVQD (reference sequence). The length of the CDR3 is 14 residues. Written as DNA, the CDR3 is TGCGCCAGCAGTGAGGGACCGCTTTCCAATGAGCAGTTCTTC. Translated, it gives CASSEGPLSNEQFF.

This clonotype appeared once. J is TRBJ1-4 and V is TRBV20-1, with D unresolved. The CDR3 totals 13 residues. Germline CDR1 reads DFQATT; CDR2 reads SNEGSKA (reference sequence). Trimming stripped 4 bases from V and 6 bases from J, with 12 bases between. CDR3 region: CSAKRSADEKLFF. CDR3 sequence (DNA): TGCAGTGCTAAGCGGTCAGCTGATGAAAAACTGTTTTTT.

This clonotype has a handful of counts. The rearrangement links TRBV7-9 to TRBJ2-6, with 7 bases that match TRBD1. Germline V gene sequence: CDR1 SEHNR, CDR2 FQNEAQ (reference sequence). The trim removed 2 bases at V and 4 bases at J, leaving 14 bases unmatched. The CDR3 totals 19 residues. In DNA form, the CDR3 reads TGTGCCAGCAGCTTACGGACGATGGACAGGACAGCCGGGGCCAACGTCCTGACTTTC. It encodes CASSLRTMDRTAGANVLTF. The full variable domain, rest sourced from reference TRBV7-9 and TRBJ2-6, is DTGVSQNPRHKITKRGQNVTFRCDPISEHNRLYWYRQTLGQGPEFLTYFQNEAQLEKSRLLSDRFSAERPKGSFSTLEIQRTEQGDSAMYLCASSLRTMDRTAGANVLTFGAGSRLTVL.

For the CDR3, the DNA is TGTGCCAGCAGCTCGAGGTTTAGAAGTCCTAACTATGGCTACACCTTC. Its protein product is CASSSRFRSPNYGYTF. The J gene is TRBJ1-2, the V gene TRBV7-6; D is uncertain. The V end was cut by 4 bases, the J end by 0 bases, with 15 bases between. In germline, CDR1 is SGHVS, CDR2 FNYEAQ. The CDR3 totals 16 residues.

This clonotype has just a few counts. The gene calls are TRBV29-1 and TRBJ2-1; D unresolved. CDR3 size: 12 residues. Germline V gives CDR1 SQVTM, CDR2 ANQGSEA. Trimming cost V 4 bases and J 3 bases, with 7 bases left between them. The CDR3 sequence is CSVGPRYNEQFF. The CDR3, as DNA: TGCAGCGTTGGACCCCGCTACAATGAGCAGTTCTTC.

The gene calls are TRBV24-1 and TRBJ2-7, with 15 bases that match TRBD2. The J call may be mistaken, given a closer DNA end match to TRBJ2-5. Per germline, CDR1 KGHDR and CDR2 SFDVKD. CDR3 length equals 15 residues. CDR3: CATSSGLAGGGTQYF. For the CDR3, the DNA is TGTGCCACCAGTTCGGGACTAGCGGGAGGAGGGACCCAGTACTTC.